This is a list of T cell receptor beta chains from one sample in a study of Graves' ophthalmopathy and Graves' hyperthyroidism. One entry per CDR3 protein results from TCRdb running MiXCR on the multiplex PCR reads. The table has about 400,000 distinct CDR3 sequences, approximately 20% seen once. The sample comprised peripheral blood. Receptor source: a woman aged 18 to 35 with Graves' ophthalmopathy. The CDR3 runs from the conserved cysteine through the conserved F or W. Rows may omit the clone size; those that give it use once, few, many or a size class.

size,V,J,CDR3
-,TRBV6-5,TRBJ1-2,CASSSRRYGYTF
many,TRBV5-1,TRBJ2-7,CASSFQGANEQYF
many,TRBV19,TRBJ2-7,CASSTSPAGQSEQYF
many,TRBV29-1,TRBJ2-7,CSVVAGIYEQYF
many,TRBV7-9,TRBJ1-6,CASSRGREDSPLHF
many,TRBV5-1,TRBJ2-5,CASRTGTGDETQYF
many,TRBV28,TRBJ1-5,CASSLPSQPQHF
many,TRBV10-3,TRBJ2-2,CAIRRGMRDTGELFF
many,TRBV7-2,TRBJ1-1,CASSLQPNTEAFF
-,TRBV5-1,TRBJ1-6,CASSLLAGSPLHF
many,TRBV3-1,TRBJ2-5,CASSHPPETQYF
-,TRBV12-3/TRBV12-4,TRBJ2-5,CASSWRAGGGETQYF
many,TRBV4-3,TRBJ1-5,CASSAWSGSNQPQHF
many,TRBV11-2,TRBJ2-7,CASTSGRGSSYEQYF
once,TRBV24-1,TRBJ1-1,CATSDSHAMNTEAFF
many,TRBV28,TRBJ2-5,CASSLRDQEAQYF
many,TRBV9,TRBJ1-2,CASSVGVGLQDGYTF
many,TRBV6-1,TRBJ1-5,CASGGRIEGNQPQHF
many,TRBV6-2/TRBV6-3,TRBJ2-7,CASSYSPVEQYF
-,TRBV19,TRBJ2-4,CASSIAGPGFLAKNIQYF
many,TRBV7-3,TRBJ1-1,CASSLEGAGTEAFF
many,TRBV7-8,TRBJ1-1,CASSLVELNTEAFF
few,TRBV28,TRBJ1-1,CASSPVFRTGATDTEAFF
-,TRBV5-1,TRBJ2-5,CASKETYRTGRETQYF
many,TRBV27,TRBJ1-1,CASGDRAGEAFF
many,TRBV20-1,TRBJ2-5,CSARATGGGQTQYF
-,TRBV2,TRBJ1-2,CASSAENYGYTF
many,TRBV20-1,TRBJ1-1,CSARKTGGTEAFF
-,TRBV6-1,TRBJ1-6,CASHLGTYNSPLHF
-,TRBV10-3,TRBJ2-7,CATNYGTRSYEQYF
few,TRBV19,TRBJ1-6,CATHPLNSPLHF
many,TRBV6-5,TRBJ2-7,CASTGQGADEQYF
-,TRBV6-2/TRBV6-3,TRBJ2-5,CASSPSDVQETQYF
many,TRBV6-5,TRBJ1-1,CASNNPQRPAEAFF
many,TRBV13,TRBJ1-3,CASSRQSSGNTIYF
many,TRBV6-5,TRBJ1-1,CATRDKKNTEAFF
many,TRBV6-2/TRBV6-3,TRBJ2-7,CASSSVGRATYEQYF